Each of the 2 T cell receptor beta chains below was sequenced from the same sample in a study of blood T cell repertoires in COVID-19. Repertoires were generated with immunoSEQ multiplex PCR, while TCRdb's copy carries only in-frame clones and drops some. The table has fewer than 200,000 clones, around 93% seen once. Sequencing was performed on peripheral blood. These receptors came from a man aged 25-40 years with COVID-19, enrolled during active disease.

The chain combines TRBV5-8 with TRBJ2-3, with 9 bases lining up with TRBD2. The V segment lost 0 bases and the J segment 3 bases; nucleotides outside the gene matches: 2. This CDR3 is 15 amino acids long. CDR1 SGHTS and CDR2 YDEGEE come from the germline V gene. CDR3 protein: CASSLVAGATDTQYF. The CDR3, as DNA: TGTGCCAGCAGCTTGGTAGCGGGGGCGACAGATACGCAGTATTTT.

CDR3 residues: CASTPLGGSYNEQFF. In DNA form, the CDR3 reads TGTGCCAGTACACCCCTGGGGGGGTCCTACAATGAGCAGTTCTTC. V gene TRBV19 combines with J gene TRBJ2-1; 7 bases are shared with TRBD2. The CDR3 loop spans 15 amino acids. Trimming removed 7 bases from V and 1 base from J; junction bases left unmatched: 7. The V gene's germline CDR1 is LNHDA and CDR2 SQIVND (reference sequence).